This TCR beta chain was sequenced during a study of blood T cells in healthy people across ages. Findings and caveats of the study: Diversity estimates from one million T cells were considered underestimates.

Alongside a J-beta primer mix, a sample-barcoded 5' primer served in a second PCR lasting roughly 7 to 12 cycles. Each TCR beta cDNA got a 12-nucleotide random molecular identifier. A single record per CDR3 protein comes from TCRdb applying MiXCR to the 5' RACE reads. The data hold about 800,000 distinct CDR3 sequences, with 25% observed a single time. To note about this clonotype: Its antigen remains unknown.

The same specimen was also included in a second study, on T cells of mothers and their children. That source adds: Roughly 6 children, together with their three healthy Caucasian mothers, made up the donors. For each mother, over 8 million TCR beta CDR3 reads were obtained, and for each child, about 3 million.

Sequenced input: blood. This clonotype was obtained from a boy younger than 18 in good health.

CDR3 coding DNA: TGTGCCAGCAGCAAGCAATCGACAGGCTACGAGCAGTACTTC. Protein: CASSKQSTGYEQYF. The chain is built from TRBV21-1 and TRBJ2-7; TRBD1 is the table's D call and was not checked against the DNA. TRBV21-1 is labeled a pseudogene. CDR3 size: 14 residues.